This TCR beta chain derives from a study of cytomegalovirus exposure and HLA in healthy donors. Whole-study results and caveats: An ancestry cluster, one associated with Asian ancestry, reportedly showed fewer N-insertions than the approximately 650-donor mean in a later analysis.

Concerning this clone itself: Antigen specificity is unknown.

The primer mix had 60 Vbeta and 13 Jbeta primers. Some clones are missing from TCRdb's copy, which holds only in-frame ones; the method was immunoSEQ multiplex PCR. The sample includes 95,000 to 150,000 clones, about four fifths of them seen just once. Sample: PBMCs. The source is a woman aged 40 to 49 in good health and CMV-seropositive.

The CDR3 loop is CASSVDGGGPFNEQFF. CDR3 DNA sequence: TGTGCCAGCAGCGTAGATGGGGGAGGGCCCTTTAATGAGCAGTTCTTC. The rearrangement uses TRBV9 and TRBJ2-1; TRBD2 agrees at 7 bases. The CDR3 consists of 16 residues. The ends lost 0 bases at V and 7 bases at J; junction bases unmatched: 10. Germline CDR1 reads SGDLS; CDR2 reads YYNGEE.